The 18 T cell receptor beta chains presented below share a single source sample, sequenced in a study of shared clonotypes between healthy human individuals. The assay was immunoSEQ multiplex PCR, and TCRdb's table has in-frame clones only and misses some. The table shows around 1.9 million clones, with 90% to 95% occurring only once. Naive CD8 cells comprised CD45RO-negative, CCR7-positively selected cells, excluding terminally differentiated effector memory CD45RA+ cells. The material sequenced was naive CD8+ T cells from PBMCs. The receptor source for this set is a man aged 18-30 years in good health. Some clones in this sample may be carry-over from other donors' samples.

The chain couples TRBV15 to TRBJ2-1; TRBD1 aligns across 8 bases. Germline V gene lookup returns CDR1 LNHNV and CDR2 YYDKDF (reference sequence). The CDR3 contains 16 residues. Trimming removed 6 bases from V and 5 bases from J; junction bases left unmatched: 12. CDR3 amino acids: CATSGEAGQGHNEQFF. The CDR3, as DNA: TGTGCCACCAGTGGCGAAGCCGGACAGGGCCACAATGAGCAGTTCTTC.

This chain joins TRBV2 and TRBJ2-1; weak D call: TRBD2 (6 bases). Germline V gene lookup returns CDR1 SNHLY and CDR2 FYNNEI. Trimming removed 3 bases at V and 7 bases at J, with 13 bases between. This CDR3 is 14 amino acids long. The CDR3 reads CASSDGRGGNEQFF. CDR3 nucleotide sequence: TGTGCCAGCAGTGATGGGCGGGGCGGTAATGAGCAGTTCTTC.

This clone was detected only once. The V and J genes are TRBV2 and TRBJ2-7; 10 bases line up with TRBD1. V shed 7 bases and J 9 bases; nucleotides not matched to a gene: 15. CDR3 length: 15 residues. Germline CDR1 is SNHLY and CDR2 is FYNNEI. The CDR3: CASILSSGTGEVQYF. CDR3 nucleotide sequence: TGTGCCAGCATACTTTCGTCCGGGACAGGGGAGGTGCAGTACTTC. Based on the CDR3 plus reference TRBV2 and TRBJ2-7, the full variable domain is EPEVTQTPSHQVTQMGQEVILRCVPISNHLYFYWYRQILGQKVEFLVSFYNNEISEKSEIFDDQFSVERPDGSNFTLKIRSTKLEDSAMYFCASILSSGTGEVQYFGPGTRLTVT.

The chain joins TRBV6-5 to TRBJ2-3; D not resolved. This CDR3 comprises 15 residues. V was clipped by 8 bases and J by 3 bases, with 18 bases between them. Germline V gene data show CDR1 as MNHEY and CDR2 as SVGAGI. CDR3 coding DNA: TGTGCCAGCCGCCCTCCTTCCCACCGTACAGATACGCAGTATTTT. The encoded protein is CASRPPSHRTDTQYF.

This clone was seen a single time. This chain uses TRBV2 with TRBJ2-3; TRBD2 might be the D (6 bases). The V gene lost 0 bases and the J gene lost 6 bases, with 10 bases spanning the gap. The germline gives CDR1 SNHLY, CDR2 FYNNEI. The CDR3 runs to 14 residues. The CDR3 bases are TGTGCCAGCAGTGAAGCCGCCGGAGGGGATACGCAGTATTTT. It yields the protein CASSEAAGGDTQYF. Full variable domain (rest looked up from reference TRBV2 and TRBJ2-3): EPEVTQTPSHQVTQMGQEVILRCVPISNHLYFYWYRQILGQKVEFLVSFYNNEISEKSEIFDDQFSVERPDGSNFTLKIRSTKLEDSAMYFCASSEAAGGDTQYFGPGTRLTVL.

CDR3 residues: CASTGGLAGVVTGELFF. CDR3 bases: TGTGCCAGCACCGGGGGTCTAGCGGGAGTCGTCACCGGGGAGCTGTTTTTT. The rearrangement uses TRBV9 and TRBJ2-2; 10 nucleotides agree with TRBD2. CDR1 is SGDLS, CDR2 YYNGEE, per germline. J lost 4 bases, V lost 6 bases, and 12 bases had no gene match. This CDR3 contains 17 residues.

The CDR3 nucleotides are TGTGCCAGTACAGAGACAGGGGGTTACGTGGGGTCATTCAACGAGCAGTACTTC. Translation: CASTETGGYVGSFNEQYF. The chain joins TRBV19 to TRBJ2-7, with 9 bases lining up with TRBD1. This CDR3 contains 18 residues. V dropped 7 bases and J dropped 5; count of bases not matched to a gene: 21. The germline V gene encodes CDR1 LNHDA and CDR2 SQIVND (reference sequence).

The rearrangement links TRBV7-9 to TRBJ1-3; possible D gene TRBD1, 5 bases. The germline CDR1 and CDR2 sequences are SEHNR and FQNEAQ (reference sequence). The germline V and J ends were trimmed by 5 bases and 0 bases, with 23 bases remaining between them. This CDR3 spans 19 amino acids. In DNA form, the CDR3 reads TGTGCCAGCAGCCCCCCGCTTTGGGACTCTGGCCACTCTGGAAACACCATATATTTT. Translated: CASSPPLWDSGHSGNTIYF. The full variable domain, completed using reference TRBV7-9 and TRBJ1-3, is DTGVSQNPRHKITKRGQNVTFRCDPISEHNRLYWYRQTLGQGPEFLTYFQNEAQLEKSRLLSDRFSAERPKGSFSTLEIQRTEQGDSAMYLCASSPPLWDSGHSGNTIYFGEGSWLTVV.

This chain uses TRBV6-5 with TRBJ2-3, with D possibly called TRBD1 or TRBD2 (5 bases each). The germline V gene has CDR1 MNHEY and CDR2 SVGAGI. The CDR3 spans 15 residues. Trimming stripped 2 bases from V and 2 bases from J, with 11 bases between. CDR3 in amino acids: CASSYEGSVTDTQYF. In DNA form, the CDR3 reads TGTGCCAGCAGTTACGAGGGGTCAGTCACAGATACGCAGTATTTT.

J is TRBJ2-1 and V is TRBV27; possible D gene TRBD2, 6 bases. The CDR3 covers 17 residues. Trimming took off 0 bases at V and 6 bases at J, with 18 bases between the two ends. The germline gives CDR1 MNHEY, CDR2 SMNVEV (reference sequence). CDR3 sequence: CASSLSGGAGGGNEQFF. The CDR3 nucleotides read TGTGCCAGCAGTTTATCGGGAGGCGCCGGAGGTGGCAATGAGCAGTTCTTC.

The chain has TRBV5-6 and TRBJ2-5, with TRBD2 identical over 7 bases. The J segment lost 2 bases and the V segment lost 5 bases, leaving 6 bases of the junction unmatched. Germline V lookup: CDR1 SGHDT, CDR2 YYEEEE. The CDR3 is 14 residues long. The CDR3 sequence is CASRESGTQETQYF. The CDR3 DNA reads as TGTGCCAGCAGGGAAAGCGGGACGCAAGAGACCCAGTACTTC.

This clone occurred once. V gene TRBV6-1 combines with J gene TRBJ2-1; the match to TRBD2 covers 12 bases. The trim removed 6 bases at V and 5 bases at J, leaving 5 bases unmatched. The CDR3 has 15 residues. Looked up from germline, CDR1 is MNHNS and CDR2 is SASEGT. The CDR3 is CASRTTSGGNNEQFF. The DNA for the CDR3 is TGTGCCAGCAGAACGACTAGCGGGGGAAACAATGAGCAGTTCTTC.

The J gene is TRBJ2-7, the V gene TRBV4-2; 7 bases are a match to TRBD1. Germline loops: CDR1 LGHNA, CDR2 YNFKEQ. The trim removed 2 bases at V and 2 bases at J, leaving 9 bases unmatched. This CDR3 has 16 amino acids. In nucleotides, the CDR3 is TGTGCCAGCAGCCAAAACTCAGGGGGTAGAACCTACGAGCAGTACTTC. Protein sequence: CASSQNSGGRTYEQYF.

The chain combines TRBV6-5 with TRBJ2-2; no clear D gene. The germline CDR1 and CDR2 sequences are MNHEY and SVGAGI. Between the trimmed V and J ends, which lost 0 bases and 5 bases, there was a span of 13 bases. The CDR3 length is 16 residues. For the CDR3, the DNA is TGTGCCAGCAGTTACTCATGGCCCATTGGGACCGGGGAGCTGTTTTTT. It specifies CASSYSWPIGTGELFF.

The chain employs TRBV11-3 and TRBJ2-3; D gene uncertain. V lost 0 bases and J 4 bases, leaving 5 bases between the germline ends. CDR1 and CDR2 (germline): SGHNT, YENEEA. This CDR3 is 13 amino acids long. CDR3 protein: CASSLDGADTQYF. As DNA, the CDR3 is TGTGCCAGCAGCTTAGATGGAGCAGATACGCAGTATTTT.

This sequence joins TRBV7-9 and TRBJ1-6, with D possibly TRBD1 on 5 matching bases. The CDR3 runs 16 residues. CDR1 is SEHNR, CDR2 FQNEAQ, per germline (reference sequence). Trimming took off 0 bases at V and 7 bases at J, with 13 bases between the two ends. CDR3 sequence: CASSLAQGFENSPLHF. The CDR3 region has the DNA TGTGCCAGCAGCTTAGCCCAGGGATTTGAAAATTCACCCCTCCACTTT.

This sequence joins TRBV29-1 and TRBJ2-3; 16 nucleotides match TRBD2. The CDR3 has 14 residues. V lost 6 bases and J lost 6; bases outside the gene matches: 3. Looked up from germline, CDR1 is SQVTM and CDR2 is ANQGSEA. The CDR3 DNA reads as TGCAGCGTGGGACTAGCGGGAGGGCCGGATACGCAGTATTTT. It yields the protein CSVGLAGGPDTQYF.

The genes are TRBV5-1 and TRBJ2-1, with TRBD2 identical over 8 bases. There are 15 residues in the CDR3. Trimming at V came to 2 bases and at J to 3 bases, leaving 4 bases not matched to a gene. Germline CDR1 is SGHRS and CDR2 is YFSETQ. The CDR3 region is CASSFSGTSYNEQFF. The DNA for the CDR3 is TGCGCCAGCAGCTTTAGCGGGACCAGCTACAATGAGCAGTTCTTC.